This T cell receptor (beta chain) was sequenced for a study of breast tumors, draining lymph nodes, adjacent tissues. Regarding the study as a whole: Findings are consistent with lymph node origin and intratumoral expansion of most tumor T cells. The lymph node origin of tumor T cells was framed as consistent with a hypothesis, not demonstrated. Tumor and nontumor repertoires were significantly more similar in luminal-like than in basal-like breast cancer.

Each CDR3 protein is one row after TCRdb ran MiXCR on the multiplex PCR reads. This table holds around 230,000 distinct CDR3 sequences, about 34% found once. Breast cancer patients provided tissue from their axillary draining lymph nodes. This clonotype was seen ten or more times. Its antigen is undetermined. V shed 2 bases and J shed 7 bases, with 14 bases lying between them. The CDR3 is 14 residues long. CDR1 is MNHEY, CDR2 SVGAGI, per germline. Sequencing used axillary lymph node tissue. This TCR was recovered from a female donor with breast cancer. Some clones in this sample may be carry-over from other donors' samples. The gene calls are TRBV6-5 and TRBJ1-2; tentatively, D is TRBD1 (5 bases). CDR3 loop: CASSYATGRGGYTF. CDR3 bases: TGTGCCAGCAGTTACGCGACGGGAAGGGGTGGCTACACCTTC.